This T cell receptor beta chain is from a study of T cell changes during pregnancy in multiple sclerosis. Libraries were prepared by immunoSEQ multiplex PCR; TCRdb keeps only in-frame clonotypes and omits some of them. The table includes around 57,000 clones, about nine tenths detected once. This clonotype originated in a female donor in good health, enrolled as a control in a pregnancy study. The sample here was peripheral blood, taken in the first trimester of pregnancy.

Written as DNA, the CDR3 is TGCGCCAGCAGTGAAGACGACAGTTTCCGGGAGCTGTTTTTT. It translates to CASSEDDSFRELFF. The chain employs TRBV5-1 and TRBJ2-2; D is possibly TRBD1 (5 bases). Trimming removed 5 bases from V and 9 bases from J, with 17 bases in between. Germline V lookup: CDR1 SGHRS, CDR2 YFSETQ. The CDR3 runs 14 residues.